This TCR beta chain was documented in a study of response to subunit inactivated influenza vaccine. Via MiXCR, TCRdb re-called the RT-PCR reads, giving one row per CDR3 protein. The table shows some 800,000 distinct CDR3 sequences, with over 20% occurring only once. Ten or more counts support this clonotype. Its antigen is as yet unknown. Study findings and constraints: The authors proposed limited new T cell recruitment per seasonal influenza vaccination.

The CDR3 runs 18 residues. CDR1 is KGHDR, CDR2 SFDVKD, per germline. V trimming: 4 bases; J trimming: 2 bases; junction bases outside the gene matches: 9. This chain joins TRBV24-1 and TRBJ2-3; 12 bases are shared with TRBD2. The specimen was PBMCs from blood, collected around 5 days after vaccination. This sequence originates from a middle-aged man who received an inactivated influenza vaccine. The CDR3 here is CATSDPTPSGGATDTQYF. In DNA, the CDR3 is TGTGCCACCAGTGACCCGACACCTAGCGGGGGGGCCACAGATACGCAGTATTTT.